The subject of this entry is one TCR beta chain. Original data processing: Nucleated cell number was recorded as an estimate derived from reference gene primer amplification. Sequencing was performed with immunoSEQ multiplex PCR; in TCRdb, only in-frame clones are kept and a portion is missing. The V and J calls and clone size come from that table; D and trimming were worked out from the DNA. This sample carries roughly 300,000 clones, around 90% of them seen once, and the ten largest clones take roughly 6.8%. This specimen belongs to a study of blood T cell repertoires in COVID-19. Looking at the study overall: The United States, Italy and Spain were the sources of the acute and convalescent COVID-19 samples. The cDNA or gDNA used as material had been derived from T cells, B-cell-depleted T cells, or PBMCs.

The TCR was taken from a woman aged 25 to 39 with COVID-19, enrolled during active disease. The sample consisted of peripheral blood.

The CDR3 spells CASSLGADIAQHF. The CDR3 DNA follows: TGTGCCAGCAGCTTAGGTGCGGATATAGCCCAGCATTTT. The chain has TRBV7-9 and TRBJ1-5; no firm D call. The V and J ends lost 1 base and 11 bases respectively, with 12 bases between them. Per the germline V gene, CDR1 is SEHNR and CDR2 is FQNEAQ (reference sequence). This CDR3 spans 13 amino acids.